This T cell receptor (beta chain) was sequenced for a study of T-cell reconstitution after alpha-beta-depleted transplantation in children. Researchers prepared the TCRbeta library using unique molecular identifiers, the study reports. TCRdb ran MiXCR on the PCR reads and lists one entry per CDR3 protein. The sample records 100,000 to 120,000 distinct CDR3 sequences, 6.4% being singletons. J was trimmed by 1 base and V by 7 bases; bases with no gene match: 4. Germline V gene lookup returns CDR1 SNHLY and CDR2 FYNNEI. The CDR3 is made up of 14 amino acids. This clonotype has at least ten counts. This specimen was PBMCs, mostly from graft donor cells, taken 360 days after TCRalphabeta/CD19-depleted stem cell transplant. The gene calls are TRBV2 and TRBJ2-4; the match to TRBD2 covers 7 bases. This sequence was found in a male patient under 10 years old who had a stem cell transplant for acute lymphoblastic leukemia, so the T cells may come from the graft donor. CDR3 bases: TGTGCCAGCACGGGCGGGAGTGCCAAAAACATTCAGTACTTC. Translating gives CASTGGSAKNIQYF.